The 19 T cell receptor beta chains listed next were all sequenced from one sample in a study of T cells in localized non-small cell lung cancer. Profiled with immunoSEQ multiplex PCR; TCRdb holds only in-frame clones, not every one. The sample lists about 10,000 clones; about 85% were seen once. Sequencing used peripheral blood, obtained before any cancer treatment. The origin of the receptors is a male donor aged 60 or over with stage III lung adenocarcinoma.

The chain joins TRBV7-2 to TRBJ2-1, with TRBD2 identical over 7 bases. The V gene's germline CDR1 is SGHTA and CDR2 FQGNSA. The CDR3 runs to 16 residues. V gave up 2 bases and J gave up 3 bases; unmatched junction bases: 7. The CDR3 nucleotides are TGTGCCAGCAGCTTACGCTCTAGCGGCTACTACAATGAGCAGTTCTTC. Its protein product is CASSLRSSGYYNEQFF.

The chain combines TRBV6-6 with TRBJ1-2; TRBD1 is a possible D gene (5 bases). V lost 2 bases and J 8 bases, leaving 15 bases between the germline ends. Germline V gives CDR1 MNHNY, CDR2 SVGAGI (reference sequence). This CDR3 spans 14 amino acids. DNA for the CDR3: TGTGCCAGCAGTTACGAGACTGACAGCCAAGGCTACACCTTC. As protein: CASSYETDSQGYTF.

This chain links TRBV7-9 with TRBJ2-7, with TRBD1 matching 8 bases. Looked up from germline, CDR1 is SEHNR and CDR2 is FQNEAQ (reference sequence). This CDR3 spans 13 amino acids. After removal of 9 bases from V and 3 bases from J, the junction contained 7 bases not matched to a gene. The DNA of the CDR3 is TGTGCCAGTTCAGGGGGCGCAGGCTACGAGCAGTACTTC. Translation: CASSGGAGYEQYF.

The genes are TRBV7-9 and TRBJ2-7, with 12 bases aligning to TRBD2. CDR1 is SEHNR, CDR2 FQNEAQ, per germline (reference sequence). V shed 5 bases, J shed 5 bases, and the junction held 10 bases outside the gene matches. The CDR3 sequence is 16 residues long. CDR3 amino acids: CASSPRTSGNPHEQYF. In DNA, the CDR3 is TGTGCCAGCAGCCCTCGGACTAGCGGGAACCCGCACGAGCAGTACTTC.

The gene calls are TRBV5-1 and TRBJ1-2; 7 bases line up with TRBD1. V shed 2 bases and J 3 bases; nucleotides not matched to a gene: 4. CDR3 length equals 14 residues. From germline, CDR1 is SGHRS and CDR2 YFSETQ. The CDR3 sequence is CASSFRQGYYGYTF. The CDR3 nucleotides are TGCGCCAGCAGCTTTCGACAGGGCTACTATGGCTACACCTTC.

This clone was seen a few times. V is TRBV4-3 and J is TRBJ2-3; TRBD2 is a possible D gene (6 bases). Trimming took 0 bases from V and 4 from J, leaving 29 bases between them. The CDR3 spans 21 residues. Germline V lookup: CDR1 LGHNA, CDR2 YSLEER. In nucleotides, the CDR3 is TGCGCCAGCAGCCAAGATCGGTCCCTGGGGCGGGACGTAGTTGAAGCAGATACGCAGTATTTT. It encodes CASSQDRSLGRDVVEADTQYF.

This sequence joins TRBV5-5 and TRBJ2-4; the match to TRBD1 covers 7 bases. Trimming cost V 3 bases and J 0 bases; bases outside gene matches: 6. The CDR3 covers 16 residues. CDR1 is SGHKS and CDR2 is YYEKEE in the germline V gene (reference sequence). CDR3 sequence reads: CASSSRGGLAKNIQYF. The CDR3 nucleotides read TGTGCCAGCAGCTCGCGAGGGGGCCTAGCCAAAAACATTCAGTACTTC.

As for this clone: This specimen includes other DNA sequences encoding the same CDR3. This chain joins TRBV5-1 and TRBJ2-5, with 8 nucleotides matching TRBD2. From germline, CDR1 is SGHRS and CDR2 YFSETQ. This CDR3 has 16 amino acids. Unmatched junction bases numbered 9, after V lost 0 bases and J lost 5 bases. In DNA, the CDR3 is TGCGCCAGCAGCTTGGGTCGGGGGGGGCCCTGGGAGACCCAGTACTTC. The encoded protein is CASSLGRGGPWETQYF.

The rearrangement uses TRBV7-3 and TRBJ2-7; D may be TRBD2 (5 bases). CDR3 length: 14 residues. The V gene's germline CDR1 is SGHTA and CDR2 FQGTGA. V was shortened by 0 bases and J by 6 bases, with 12 bases between the two germline ends. CDR3 loop: CASSLTVGVREQYF. Written as DNA, the CDR3 is TGTGCCAGCAGCTTAACTGTCGGGGTCCGCGAGCAGTACTTC.

The V and J genes are TRBV5-4 and TRBJ1-4, with 8 bases matching TRBD1. This CDR3 spans 15 amino acids. Germline-derived CDR1 and CDR2 are SGHNT and YYREEE (reference sequence). V dropped 4 bases and J dropped 6; count of bases not matched to a gene: 8. CDR3 sequence reads: CASSPPGQAHEKLFF. CDR3 DNA: TGTGCCAGCAGCCCCCCGGGACAGGCCCATGAAAAACTGTTTTTT. The full variable domain, completed using reference TRBV5-4 and TRBJ1-4, is ETGVTQSPTHLIKTRGQQVTLRCSSQSGHNTVSWYQQALGQGPQFIFQYYREEENGRGNFPPRFSGLQFPNYSSELNVNALELDDSALYLCASSPPGQAHEKLFFGSGTQLSVL.

The J gene is TRBJ1-4, the V gene TRBV5-4; 8 nucleotides agree with TRBD1. This CDR3 has 14 amino acids. CDR1 is SGHNT, CDR2 YYREEE, per germline (reference sequence). Trimming removed 7 bases from V and 3 bases from J; junction bases left unmatched: 5. CDR3 residues: CASRPTGANEKLFF. CDR3 sequence (DNA): TGTGCCAGCCGCCCGACAGGGGCTAATGAAAAACTGTTTTTT. Together with reference TRBV5-4 and TRBJ1-4, the CDR3 gives the full variable domain: ETGVTQSPTHLIKTRGQQVTLRCSSQSGHNTVSWYQQALGQGPQFIFQYYREEENGRGNFPPRFSGLQFPNYSSELNVNALELDDSALYLCASRPTGANEKLFFGSGTQLSVL.

The J gene is TRBJ1-4, the V gene TRBV4-1; tentative D call: TRBD1 (5 bases). CDR1 is MGHRA, CDR2 YSYEKL, per germline. The CDR3 runs 15 residues. V shed 0 bases and J shed 7 bases, with 12 bases lying between them. Written as DNA, the CDR3 is TGCGCCAGCAGCCAAGATTGGATGAGGGGTGAAAAACTGTTTTTT. Translation: CASSQDWMRGEKLFF.

The chain has TRBV4-2 and TRBJ1-2; 11 bases agree with TRBD1. This CDR3 has 16 residues. The V gene's germline CDR1 is LGHNA and CDR2 YNFKEQ. J was trimmed by 2 bases and V by 5 bases; bases with no gene match: 7. CDR3 sequence (DNA): TGTGCCAGCAGCGGAGCCGGGACAGGGGGAAACTATGGCTACACCTTC. It is translated as CASSGAGTGGNYGYTF.

This chain's CDR3 is CASSFRDGEEYGYTF. Written as DNA, the CDR3 is TGCGCCAGCAGCTTCCGGGACGGTGAGGAGTATGGCTACACCTTC. The V call is TRBV5-1, the J call TRBJ1-2; TRBD1 might be the D (5 bases). V gave up 2 bases and J gave up 5 bases, with 16 bases separating them. The length of the CDR3 is 15 residues. Germline V CDR1 and CDR2: SGHRS, YFSETQ.

Comment on this clone: One end of the junction fails to match germline, which may point to a read error. V is TRBV7-9 and J is TRBJ2-7; no clear D. CDR1 is SEHNR and CDR2 is FQNEAQ in the germline V gene (reference sequence). The CDR3 consists of 11 residues. The CDR3 DNA sequence: TGTGCCAGCAGCTCGACTGAGCAGTTACACTTC. Residues: CASSSTEQLHF. The variable domain in full, completed from reference TRBV7-9 and TRBJ2-7, reads DTGVSQNPRHKITKRGQNVTFRCDPISEHNRLYWYRQTLGQGPEFLTYFQNEAQLEKSRLLSDRFSAERPKGSFSTLEIQRTEQGDSAMYLCASSSTEQLHFGPGTRLTVT.

The chain links TRBV27 to TRBJ2-3; D is ambiguous. CDR1 and CDR2 from the germline V gene are MNHEY and SMNVEV (reference sequence). V lost 2 bases, J lost 0 bases, and 12 bases lay in between. The CDR3 runs to 16 residues. In nucleotides, the CDR3 is TGTGCCAGCAGTTTAGTAGGCGTCACTAGCACAGATACGCAGTATTTT. It codes for CASSLVGVTSTDTQYF.

The chain carries TRBV5-4 and TRBJ2-3, with 10 bases aligning to TRBD2. V dropped 1 base and J dropped 5; count of bases not matched to a gene: 4. The CDR3 covers 15 residues. The germline V gene encodes CDR1 SGHNT and CDR2 YYREEE (reference sequence). CDR3 bases: TGTGCCAGCAGCTTGCGGCTAGCGGGGGAAGATACGCAGTATTTT. Its translation is CASSLRLAGEDTQYF.

This clone was seen a few times. The chain employs TRBV11-3 and TRBJ2-1; 7 bases match TRBD1. Losses at the gene ends were 3 bases for V and 2 bases for J; bases not matched to a gene: 4. This CDR3 has 15 residues. Germline CDR1 and CDR2: SGHNT and YENEEA. The chain's CDR3 is CASSFRQGAYNEQFF. CDR3 sequence (DNA): TGTGCCAGCAGCTTCCGGCAGGGGGCCTACAATGAGCAGTTCTTC.

The chain carries TRBV7-9 and TRBJ2-3; 7 bases are a match to TRBD1. The CDR3 spans 12 residues. The trim removed 6 bases at V and 6 bases at J, leaving 3 bases unmatched. Germline loops: CDR1 SEHNR, CDR2 FQNEAQ (reference sequence). The CDR3 region has the DNA TGTGCCAGCAGTCTGACAGGGGATACGCAGTATTTT. Translated, it gives CASSLTGDTQYF.